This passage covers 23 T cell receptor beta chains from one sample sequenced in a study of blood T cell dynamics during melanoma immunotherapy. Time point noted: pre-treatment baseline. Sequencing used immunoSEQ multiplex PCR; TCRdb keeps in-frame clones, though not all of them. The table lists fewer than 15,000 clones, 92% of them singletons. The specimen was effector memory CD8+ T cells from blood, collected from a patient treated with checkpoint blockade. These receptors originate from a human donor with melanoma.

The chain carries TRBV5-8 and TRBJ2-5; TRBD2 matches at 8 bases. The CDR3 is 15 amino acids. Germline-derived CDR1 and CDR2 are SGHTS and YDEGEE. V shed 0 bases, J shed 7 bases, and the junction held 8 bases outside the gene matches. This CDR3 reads CASSLGTSRSGTQYF. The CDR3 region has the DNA TGTGCCAGCAGCTTGGGGACTAGCAGGTCGGGGACCCAGTACTTC.

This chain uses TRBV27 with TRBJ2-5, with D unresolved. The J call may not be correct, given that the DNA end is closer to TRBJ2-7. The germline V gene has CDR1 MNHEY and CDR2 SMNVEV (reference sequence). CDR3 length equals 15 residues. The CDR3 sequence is CASSLSSPGYYEQYF. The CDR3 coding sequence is TGTGCCAGCAGTTTGAGCAGTCCGGGCTACTACGAGCAGTACTTC.

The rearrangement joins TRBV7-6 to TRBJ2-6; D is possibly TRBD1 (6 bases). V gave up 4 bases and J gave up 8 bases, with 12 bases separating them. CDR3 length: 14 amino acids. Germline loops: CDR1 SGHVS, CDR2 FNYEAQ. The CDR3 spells CASSSLDSPNVLTF. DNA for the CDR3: TGTGCCAGCAGCTCCTTGGACAGTCCCAACGTCCTGACTTTC.

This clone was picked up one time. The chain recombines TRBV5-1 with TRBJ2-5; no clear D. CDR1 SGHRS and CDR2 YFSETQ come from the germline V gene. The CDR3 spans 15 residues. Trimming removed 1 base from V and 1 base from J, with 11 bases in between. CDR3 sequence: CASSLYPGSQETQYF. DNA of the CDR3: TGCGCCAGCAGCTTGTACCCCGGGTCCCAAGAGACCCAGTACTTC.

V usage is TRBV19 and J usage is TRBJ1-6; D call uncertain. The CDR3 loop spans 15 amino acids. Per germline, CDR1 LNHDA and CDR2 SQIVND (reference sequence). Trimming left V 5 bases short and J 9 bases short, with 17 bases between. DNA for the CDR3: TGTGCCAGTAGTGACGGACTTTCTAAGGGTTCACCCCTCCACTTT. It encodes CASSDGLSKGSPLHF.

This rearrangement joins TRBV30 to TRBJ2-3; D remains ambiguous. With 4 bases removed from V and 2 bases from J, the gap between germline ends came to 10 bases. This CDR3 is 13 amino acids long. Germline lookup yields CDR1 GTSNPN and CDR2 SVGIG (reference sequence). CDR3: CAWTFFNTDTQYF. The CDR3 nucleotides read TGTGCCTGGACCTTTTTCAACACAGATACGCAGTATTTT.

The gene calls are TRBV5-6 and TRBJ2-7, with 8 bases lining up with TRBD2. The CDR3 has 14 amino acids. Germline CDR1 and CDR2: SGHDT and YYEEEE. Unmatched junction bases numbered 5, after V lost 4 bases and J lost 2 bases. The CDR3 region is CASSAPGLAYEQYF. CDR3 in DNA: TGTGCCAGCAGCGCCCCGGGACTAGCCTACGAGCAGTACTTC.

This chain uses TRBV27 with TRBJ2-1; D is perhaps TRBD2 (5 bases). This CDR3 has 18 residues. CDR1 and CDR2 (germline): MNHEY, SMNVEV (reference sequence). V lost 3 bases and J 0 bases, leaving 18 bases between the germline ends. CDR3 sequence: CASSFRSFFRGSYNEQFF. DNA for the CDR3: TGTGCCAGCAGTTTTAGATCGTTTTTTCGGGGCTCCTACAATGAGCAGTTCTTC.

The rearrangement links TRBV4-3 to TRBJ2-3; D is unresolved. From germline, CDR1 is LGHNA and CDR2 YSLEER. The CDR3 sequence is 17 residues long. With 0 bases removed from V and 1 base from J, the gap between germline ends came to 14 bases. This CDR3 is CASSQDWSSRGTDTQYF. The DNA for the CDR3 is TGCGCCAGCAGCCAAGATTGGTCTAGTCGGGGCACAGATACGCAGTATTTT.

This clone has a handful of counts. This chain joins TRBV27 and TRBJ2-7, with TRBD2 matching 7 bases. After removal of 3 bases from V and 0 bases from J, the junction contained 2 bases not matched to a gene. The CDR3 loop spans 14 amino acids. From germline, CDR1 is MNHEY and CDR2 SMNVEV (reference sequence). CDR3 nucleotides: TGTGCCAGCAGTTTTCGCGGGAGCTCCTACGAGCAGTACTTC. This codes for CASSFRGSSYEQYF.

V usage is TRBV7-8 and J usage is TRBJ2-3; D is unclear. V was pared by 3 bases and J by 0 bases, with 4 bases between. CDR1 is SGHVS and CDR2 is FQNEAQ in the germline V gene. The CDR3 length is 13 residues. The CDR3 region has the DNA TGTGCCAGCAGCTTTGAGAGCACAGATACGCAGTATTTT. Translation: CASSFESTDTQYF.

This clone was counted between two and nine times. Here the CDR3 reads CASSLAGRVPTGELFF. In nucleotides, the CDR3 is TGTGCCAGCAGCTTAGCGGGGCGGGTGCCCACCGGGGAGCTGTTTTTT. The chain combines TRBV7-6 with TRBJ2-2, with D perhaps matching TRBD1 or TRBD2 (5 bases each). The V and J ends lost 0 bases and 4 bases respectively, with 12 bases between them. CDR1 and CDR2 from the germline V gene are SGHVS and FNYEAQ. CDR3 length: 16 residues.

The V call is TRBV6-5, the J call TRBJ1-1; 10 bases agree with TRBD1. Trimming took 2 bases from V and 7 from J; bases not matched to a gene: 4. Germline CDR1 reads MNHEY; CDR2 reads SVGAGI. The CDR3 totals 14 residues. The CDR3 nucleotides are TGTGCCAGCAGTTACAAGGACAGGGGGATTGAAGCTTTCTTT. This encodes CASSYKDRGIEAFF.

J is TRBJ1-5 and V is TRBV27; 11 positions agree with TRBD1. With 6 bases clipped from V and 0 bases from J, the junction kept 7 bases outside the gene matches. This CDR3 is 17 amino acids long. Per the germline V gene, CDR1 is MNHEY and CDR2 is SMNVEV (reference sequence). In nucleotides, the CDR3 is TGTGCCAGCAGCTTGGGACAGGGGGGCTATAGCAATCAGCCCCAGCATTTT. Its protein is CASSLGQGGYSNQPQHF.

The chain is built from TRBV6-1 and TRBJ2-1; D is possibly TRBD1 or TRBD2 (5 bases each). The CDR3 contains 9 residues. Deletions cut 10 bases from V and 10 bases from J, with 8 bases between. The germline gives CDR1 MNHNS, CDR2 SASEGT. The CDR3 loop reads CATEGEQFF. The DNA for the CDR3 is TGTGCCACCGAGGGGGAGCAGTTCTTC.

In DNA, the CDR3 is TGCGCCAGCAGCTTGGACAGGGCCGCAACTAATGAAAAACTGTTTTTT. Translated, it gives CASSLDRAATNEKLFF. V and J are TRBV5-1 and TRBJ1-4, with D perhaps TRBD1 (6 bases). Germline values: CDR1 SGHRS, CDR2 YFSETQ. This CDR3 has 16 amino acids. Trimming shortened V by 0 bases and J by 0 bases, and 9 bases separated the two germline ends.

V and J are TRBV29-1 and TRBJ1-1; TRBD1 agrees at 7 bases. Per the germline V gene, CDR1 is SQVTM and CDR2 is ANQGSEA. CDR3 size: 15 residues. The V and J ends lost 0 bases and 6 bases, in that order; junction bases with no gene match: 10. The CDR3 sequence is CSVEDVPGQSPEAFF. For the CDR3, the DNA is TGCAGCGTTGAAGACGTCCCGGGACAGTCTCCTGAAGCTTTCTTT.

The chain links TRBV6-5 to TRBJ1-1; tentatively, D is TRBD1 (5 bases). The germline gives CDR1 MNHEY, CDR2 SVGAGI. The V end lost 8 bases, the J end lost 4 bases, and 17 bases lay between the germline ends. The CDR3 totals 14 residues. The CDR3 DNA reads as TGTGCCAGCTCGGTAGTCAGTGGGGCCACTGAAGCTTTCTTT. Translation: CASSVVSGATEAFF.

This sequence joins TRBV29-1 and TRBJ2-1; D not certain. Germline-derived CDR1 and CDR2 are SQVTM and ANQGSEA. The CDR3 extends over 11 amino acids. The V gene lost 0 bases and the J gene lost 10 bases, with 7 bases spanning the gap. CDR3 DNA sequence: TGCAGCGTTGAAGACCTCCCAGAGCAGTTCTTC. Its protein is CSVEDLPEQFF.

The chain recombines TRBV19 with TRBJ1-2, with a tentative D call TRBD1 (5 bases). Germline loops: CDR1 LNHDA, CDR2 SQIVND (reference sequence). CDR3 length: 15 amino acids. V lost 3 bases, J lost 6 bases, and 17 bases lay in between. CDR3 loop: CASSIYQGVGDGYTF. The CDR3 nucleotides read TGTGCCAGTAGTATTTACCAGGGCGTCGGGGATGGCTACACCTTC. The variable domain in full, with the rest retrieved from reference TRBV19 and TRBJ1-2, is DGGITQSPKYLFRKEGQNVTLSCEQNLNHDAMYWYRQDPGQGLRLIYYSQIVNDFQKGDIAEGYSVSREKKESFPLTVTSAQKNPTAFYLCASSIYQGVGDGYTFGSGTRLTVV.

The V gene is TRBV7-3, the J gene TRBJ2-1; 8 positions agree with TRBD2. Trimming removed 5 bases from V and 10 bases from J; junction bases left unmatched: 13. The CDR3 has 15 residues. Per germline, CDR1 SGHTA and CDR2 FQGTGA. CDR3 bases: TGTGCCAGCAGCCCCATAGCGGGATGGGGTGGAGAGCAGTTCTTC. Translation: CASSPIAGWGGEQFF. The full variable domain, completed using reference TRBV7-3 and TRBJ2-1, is GAGVSQTPSNKVTEKGKYVELRCDPISGHTALYWYRQSLGQGPEFLIYFQGTGAADDSGLPNDRFFAVRPEGSVSTLKIQRTERGDSAVYLCASSPIAGWGGEQFFGPGTRLTVL.

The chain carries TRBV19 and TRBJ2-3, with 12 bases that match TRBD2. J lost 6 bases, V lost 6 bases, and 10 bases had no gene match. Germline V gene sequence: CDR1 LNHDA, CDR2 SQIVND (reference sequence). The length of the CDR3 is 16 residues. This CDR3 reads CASRPTSGSVMDTQYF. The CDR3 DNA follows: TGTGCCAGTAGACCGACTAGCGGGAGCGTGATGGATACGCAGTATTTT.

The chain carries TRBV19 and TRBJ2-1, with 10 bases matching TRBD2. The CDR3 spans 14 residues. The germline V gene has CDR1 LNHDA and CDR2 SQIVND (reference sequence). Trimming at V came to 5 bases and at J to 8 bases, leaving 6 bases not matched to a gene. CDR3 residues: CASSEASGSYEQFF. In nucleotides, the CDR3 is TGTGCCAGTAGTGAGGCTAGCGGGAGCTATGAGCAGTTCTTC.